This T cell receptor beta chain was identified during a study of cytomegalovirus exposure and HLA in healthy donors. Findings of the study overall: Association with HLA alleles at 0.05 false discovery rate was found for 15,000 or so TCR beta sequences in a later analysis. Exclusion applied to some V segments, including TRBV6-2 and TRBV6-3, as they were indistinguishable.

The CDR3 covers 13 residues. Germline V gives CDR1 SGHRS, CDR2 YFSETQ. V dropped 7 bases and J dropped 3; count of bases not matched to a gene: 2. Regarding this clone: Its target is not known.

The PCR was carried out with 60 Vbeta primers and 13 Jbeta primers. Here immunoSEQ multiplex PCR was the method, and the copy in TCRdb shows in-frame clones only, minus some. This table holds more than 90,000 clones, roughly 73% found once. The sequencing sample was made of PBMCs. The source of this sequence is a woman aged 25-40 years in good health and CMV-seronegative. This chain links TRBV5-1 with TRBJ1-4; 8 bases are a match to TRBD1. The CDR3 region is CASRTGPNEKLFF. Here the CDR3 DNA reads TGCGCCAGCCGGACAGGGCCTAATGAAAAACTGTTTTTT.